These 31 T cell receptor beta chains share one sample of origin, sequenced in a study of PD-1 blockade in mismatch repair-deficient tumors. The assay was immunoSEQ multiplex PCR, and TCRdb's table has in-frame clones only and misses some. The sample includes just under 65,000 clones, approximately 88% seen only once; the top ten take roughly 14%. The sample here was peripheral blood, taken 52 weeks after starting pembrolizumab. These receptors were collected from an adult with mismatch repair-deficient cancer.

DNA of the CDR3: TGTGCCAGCAGCTTGATGGGCACCGGGGAGCTGTTTTTT. It is translated as CASSLMGTGELFF. The chain is built from TRBV5-6 and TRBJ2-2; D gene uncertain. The CDR3 loop spans 13 amino acids. Between the trimmed V and J ends, which lost 1 base and 4 bases, there was a span of 5 bases. From germline, CDR1 is SGHDT and CDR2 YYEEEE.

V usage is TRBV7-4 and J usage is TRBJ2-7; the match to TRBD2 covers 10 bases. This CDR3 comprises 18 residues. Trimming cost V 5 bases and J 3 bases; bases outside gene matches: 16. In germline, CDR1 is SGHVT, CDR2 SQSDAQ. The CDR3 loop reads CASSPRGEREGPSYEQYF. DNA of the CDR3: TGTGCCAGCAGCCCCCGGGGAGAGCGGGAGGGCCCGAGCTACGAGCAGTACTTC.

The chain uses TRBV5-5 and TRBJ2-2, with 10 bases identical to TRBD1. This CDR3 spans 14 amino acids. Germline-derived CDR1 and CDR2 are SGHKS and YYEKEE (reference sequence). V shed 7 bases, J shed 4 bases, and the junction held 4 bases outside the gene matches. CDR3 in DNA: TGTGCCAGCGCAGACAGGGGGCCCACCGGGGAGCTGTTTTTT. Translating gives CASADRGPTGELFF.

This chain links TRBV9 with TRBJ1-1; maybe TRBD1 (6 bases). The CDR3 is 13 residues long. V dropped 3 bases and J dropped 3 bases, with 9 bases sitting between them. The V gene's germline CDR1 is SGDLS and CDR2 YYNGEE. The CDR3 here is CASSETGDTEAFF. CDR3 nucleotide sequence: TGTGCCAGCAGCGAGACAGGAGACACTGAAGCTTTCTTT. The complete variable domain, with remaining parts taken from reference TRBV9 and TRBJ1-1, reads DSGVTQTPKHLITATGQRVTLRCSPRSGDLSVYWYQQSLDQGLQFLIQYYNGEERAKGNILERFSAQQFPDLHSELNLSSLELGDSALYFCASSETGDTEAFFGQGTRLTVV.

The V gene is TRBV5-1, the J gene TRBJ2-7; possible D gene TRBD1, 6 bases. The V end was cut by 0 bases, the J end by 4 bases, with 11 bases between. CDR1 and CDR2 (germline): SGHRS, YFSETQ. This CDR3 comprises 14 residues. CDR3 nucleotides: TGCGCCAGCAGCTTGGAGGTGGGGACATACGAGCAGTACTTC. It yields the protein CASSLEVGTYEQYF. Supplemented by reference TRBV5-1 and TRBJ2-7, the full variable domain reads KAGVTQTPRYLIKTRGQQVTLSCSPISGHRSVSWYQQTPGQGLQFLFEYFSETQRNKGNFPGRFSGRQFSNSRSEMNVSTLELGDSALYLCASSLEVGTYEQYFGPGTRLTVT.

The gene calls are TRBV11-2 and TRBJ1-1; 7 nucleotides agree with TRBD1. The germline CDR1 and CDR2 sequences are SGHAT and FQNNGV. Trimming at V came to 2 bases and at J to 1 base, leaving 4 bases not matched to a gene. The CDR3 loop spans 15 amino acids. Written as DNA, the CDR3 is TGTGCCAGCAGCTTAACCGACAGGGCGAACACTGAAGCTTTCTTT. As protein: CASSLTDRANTEAFF.

The chain combines TRBV7-8 with TRBJ2-7, with 7 bases fitting TRBD2. The V and J ends lost 5 bases and 7 bases, in that order; junction bases with no gene match: 5. Germline CDR1 reads SGHVS; CDR2 reads FQNEAQ. This CDR3 region has 12 residues. Here the CDR3 DNA reads TGTGCCAGCAGCCATGGGGGGGATGAGCAGTACTTC. This encodes CASSHGGDEQYF. The full variable domain, its missing parts supplied by reference TRBV7-8 and TRBJ2-7, is GAGVSQSPRYKVAKRGQDVALRCDPISGHVSLFWYQQALGQGPEFLTYFQNEAQLDKSGLPSDRFFAERPEGSVSTLKIQRTQQEDSAVYLCASSHGGDEQYFGPGTRLTVT.

The sample holds one count of this clone. Additional DNA sequences in this sample encode the identical CDR3. The CDR3 coding sequence is TGCAGCGTTGGAGGGTCCGGGGAGCTGTTTTTT. Protein sequence: CSVGGSGELFF. The chain is built from TRBV29-1 and TRBJ2-2; D possibly corresponds to TRBD2 (5 bases). Trimming removed 4 bases at V and 6 bases at J, with 6 bases between. This CDR3 spans 11 amino acids. Germline values: CDR1 SQVTM, CDR2 ANQGSEA.

This clone was found a few times. The chain employs TRBV6-5 and TRBJ1-2; 7 bases match TRBD1. Per the germline V gene, CDR1 is MNHEY and CDR2 is SVGAGI. The CDR3 consists of 11 residues. Unmatched junction bases numbered 0, after V lost 6 bases and J lost 5 bases. The DNA for the CDR3 is TGTGCCAGCAGGGGACAGTATGGCTACACCTTC. Translating gives CASRGQYGYTF.

The chain combines TRBV4-1 with TRBJ2-7, with no clear D. V lost 1 base, J lost 3 bases, and 10 bases lay in between. The CDR3 length is 14 residues. Germline CDR1 and CDR2: MGHRA and YSYEKL. CDR3 coding DNA: TGCGCCAGCAGCCAAGGTCCCAGGAACTACGAGCAGTACTTC. Translated: CASSQGPRNYEQYF.

V usage is TRBV2 and J usage is TRBJ2-2; D assignment may be TRBD1 or TRBD2 (5 bases each). The CDR3 totals 14 residues. The V gene lost 6 bases and the J gene lost 1 base, with 9 bases spanning the gap. Germline V gene data show CDR1 as SNHLY and CDR2 as FYNNEI. The CDR3 DNA reads as TGTGCCAGCAGGGAGAGGGGGAACACCGGGGAGCTGTTTTTT. Translating gives CASRERGNTGELFF.

This CDR3 is CASSPRTDVYGYTF. CDR3 bases: TGTGCCAGCAGCCCTCGGACGGACGTCTATGGCTACACCTTC. The chain links TRBV9 to TRBJ1-2, with D unclear. The length of the CDR3 is 14 residues. Germline CDR1 SGDLS, CDR2 YYNGEE. V was shortened by 4 bases and J by 4 bases, with 14 bases between the two germline ends.

This clone showed up just once. This rearrangement joins TRBV7-6 to TRBJ2-1; 8 bases line up with TRBD1. V shed 2 bases and J 7 bases; nucleotides not matched to a gene: 7. The germline CDR1 and CDR2 sequences are SGHVS and FNYEAQ. The CDR3 loop spans 15 amino acids. The CDR3 reads CASSLRQGTANEQFF. The CDR3 coding sequence is TGTGCCAGCAGCTTACGACAGGGGACGGCGAATGAGCAGTTCTTC.

The V and J genes are TRBV5-1 and TRBJ2-3, with 10 bases lining up with TRBD1. The CDR3 runs to 15 residues. V shed 6 bases, J shed 2 bases, and the junction held 6 bases outside the gene matches. Germline V lookup: CDR1 SGHRS, CDR2 YFSETQ. CDR3 region: CASTTGTGDTDTQYF. In DNA, the CDR3 is TGCGCCAGCACAACCGGGACAGGGGACACAGATACGCAGTATTTT. Variable domain in full (rest from reference TRBV5-1 and TRBJ2-3): KAGVTQTPRYLIKTRGQQVTLSCSPISGHRSVSWYQQTPGQGLQFLFEYFSETQRNKGNFPGRFSGRQFSNSRSEMNVSTLELGDSALYLCASTTGTGDTDTQYFGPGTRLTVL.

V and J are TRBV27 and TRBJ2-7; D possibly corresponds to TRBD1 (6 bases). V dropped 6 bases and J dropped 0 bases, with 9 bases sitting between them. CDR1 and CDR2 (germline): MNHEY, SMNVEV (reference sequence). The CDR3 is 13 amino acids. Here the CDR3 DNA reads TGTGCCAGCAGACGGACAGACTCCTACGAGCAGTACTTC. It yields the protein CASRRTDSYEQYF.

V gene TRBV28 combines with J gene TRBJ2-2; D unclear. Germline V CDR1 and CDR2: MDHEN, SYDVKM. The CDR3 is 14 residues long. With 1 base removed from V and 4 bases from J, the gap between germline ends came to 7 bases. The CDR3: CASSLLGGTGELFF. The CDR3 nucleotides are TGTGCCAGCAGTTTATTGGGCGGCACCGGGGAGCTGTTTTTT.

V gene TRBV7-3 combines with J gene TRBJ1-2; D not resolved. This CDR3 comprises 15 residues. V dropped 0 bases and J dropped 6 bases, with 14 bases sitting between them. CDR1 and CDR2 (germline): SGHTA, FQGTGA. The CDR3 reads CASSLTGSVGDGYTF. In nucleotides, the CDR3 is TGTGCCAGCAGCTTAACGGGCAGTGTTGGCGATGGCTACACCTTC.

This clone was found once. The chain joins TRBV9 to TRBJ2-1; 10 nucleotides align to TRBD2. The germline CDR1 and CDR2 sequences are SGDLS and YYNGEE. J was trimmed by 6 bases and V by 4 bases; bases with no gene match: 10. The CDR3 runs to 16 residues. The CDR3, as DNA: TGTGCCAGCAGCCCCCGAGGGGGACTAGCGTCCAATGAGCAGTTCTTC. Translating gives CASSPRGGLASNEQFF.

The genes are TRBV30 and TRBJ1-2, with 7 positions matching TRBD1. Trimming removed 2 bases from V and 7 bases from J; junction bases left unmatched: 16. The CDR3 runs to 16 residues. Per the germline V gene, CDR1 is GTSNPN and CDR2 is SVGIG (reference sequence). The CDR3 region is CAWSSPGQPFRGGYTF. For the CDR3, the DNA is TGTGCCTGGAGTTCACCGGGACAGCCCTTTCGGGGTGGCTACACCTTC.

The CDR3 loop is CASSQAVAESSYEQYF. For the CDR3, the DNA is TGTGCCAGCAGCCAAGCCGTGGCGGAGAGCTCCTACGAGCAGTACTTC. This chain connects TRBV5-4 to TRBJ2-7; D remains ambiguous. V lost 4 bases, J lost 0 bases, and 17 bases lay in between. The V gene's germline CDR1 is SGHNT and CDR2 YYREEE (reference sequence). The CDR3 is made up of 16 amino acids.

This chain links TRBV28 with TRBJ1-5; possibly TRBD1 for D (5 bases). The CDR3 extends over 14 amino acids. Trimming shortened V by 6 bases and J by 4 bases, and 13 bases separated the two germline ends. Looked up from germline, CDR1 is MDHEN and CDR2 is SYDVKM. The CDR3 coding sequence is TGTGCCAGCAGGGGGGACCCTAGGAATCAGCCCCAGCATTTT. It codes for CASRGDPRNQPQHF.

The chain recombines TRBV11-1 with TRBJ2-5; TRBD2 matches at 9 bases. After removal of 6 bases from V and 1 base from J, the junction contained 6 bases not matched to a gene. The CDR3 extends over 15 amino acids. In germline, CDR1 is SGHAT, CDR2 FQDESV (reference sequence). CDR3 protein: CASSHPTSGQETQYF. CDR3 sequence (DNA): TGTGCCAGCAGTCATCCGACTAGCGGCCAAGAGACCCAGTACTTC.

This sequence joins TRBV19 and TRBJ1-5; D gene uncertain. The CDR3 runs to 12 residues. Germline values: CDR1 LNHDA, CDR2 SQIVND (reference sequence). Trimming took 7 bases from V and 6 from J, leaving 10 bases between them. CDR3 residues: CASTLLGQPQHF. CDR3 nucleotide sequence: TGTGCCAGTACTCTCTTAGGTCAGCCCCAGCATTTT.

This chain uses TRBV11-2 with TRBJ2-7; TRBD1 agrees at 7 bases. Unmatched junction bases numbered 9, after V lost 1 base and J lost 3 bases. The CDR3 is 16 amino acids. Germline CDR1 and CDR2: SGHAT and FQNNGV. The DNA for the CDR3 is TGTGCCAGCAGCTTAGCCAGGAGATGGGACAGCTACGAGCAGTACTTC. Its translation: CASSLARRWDSYEQYF.

The chain couples TRBV19 to TRBJ2-3; D perhaps matches TRBD1 (5 bases). Germline V gene sequence: CDR1 LNHDA, CDR2 SQIVND (reference sequence). V lost 6 bases and J 6 bases, leaving 19 bases between the germline ends. The CDR3 totals 15 residues. CDR3 in DNA: TGTGCCAGTAGCCCGGATCCCTACAGGTCGGATACGCAGTATTTT. The encoded protein is CASSPDPYRSDTQYF.

J is TRBJ2-2 and V is TRBV5-3, with a tentative D call TRBD2 (6 bases). Being an ORF, TRBV5-3 has a function that is uncertain. V lost 0 bases and J 6 bases, leaving 9 bases between the germline ends. The CDR3 runs to 14 residues. CDR3 sequence reads: CARSLVGGAGELFF. CDR3 nucleotide sequence: TGTGCCAGAAGCTTGGTGGGGGGAGCCGGGGAGCTGTTTTTT.

J is TRBJ2-1 and V is TRBV5-4; 8 bases match TRBD2. J was trimmed by 7 bases and V by 4 bases; bases with no gene match: 10. The germline V gene encodes CDR1 SGHNT and CDR2 YYREEE (reference sequence). The length of the CDR3 is 15 residues. CDR3 nucleotides: TGTGCCAGCAGCCATCAGGGACTAGGCTTAAATGAGCAGTTCTTC. It translates to CASSHQGLGLNEQFF.

The chain uses TRBV19 and TRBJ2-3; 10 bases are shared with TRBD1. With V trimmed by 4 bases and J by 5 bases, 12 bases remained unmatched. The CDR3 has 17 amino acids. Germline V gene data show CDR1 as LNHDA and CDR2 as SQIVND (reference sequence). CDR3: CASSTPTGTGVVDTQYF. As DNA, the CDR3 is TGTGCCAGTAGTACTCCTACCGGGACAGGGGTGGTAGATACGCAGTATTTT.

The genes are TRBV9 and TRBJ2-1; TRBD2 agrees at 11 bases. Per the germline V gene, CDR1 is SGDLS and CDR2 is YYNGEE. The CDR3 is 16 amino acids. Germline trimming cut 4 bases from V and 6 bases from J; bases unmatched to any gene: 9. The CDR3 coding sequence is TGTGCCAGCAGCCCAGGCGGACTAGCGGGCTTCAATGAGCAGTTCTTC. It translates to CASSPGGLAGFNEQFF.

This rearrangement joins TRBV9 to TRBJ2-1; D not resolved. V lost 4 bases to trimming and J lost 15 bases, with 5 bases between them. The CDR3 length is 8 residues. Germline values: CDR1 SGDLS, CDR2 YYNGEE. The CDR3 here is CASSSRFF. The CDR3 nucleotides are TGTGCCAGCAGCTCCAGGTTCTTC.

V and J are TRBV5-8 and TRBJ2-1; D unresolved. This CDR3 spans 13 amino acids. Germline CDR1 reads SGHTS; CDR2 reads YDEGEE. V was trimmed by 0 bases and J by 6 bases, leaving 7 bases between them. CDR3 sequence: CASSLAVGNEQFF. CDR3 coding DNA: TGTGCCAGCAGCTTGGCGGTTGGCAATGAGCAGTTCTTC.